The 15 T cell receptor beta chains below come from one sample, sequenced in a study of T cells expressing NK-cell markers. TCRdb reprocessed the 5' RACE reads and reports one entry per CDR3 protein, with no DNA. This listing includes 500,000 to 600,000 distinct CDR3 sequences. Specimen: blood T cells: a sorted CD56 or NKG2C T cell subset, CD4+ or CD8+ T cells, or bulk PBMC T cells (not recorded which). The origin of the receptors is a man aged 18-30 years in good health.

The chain carries TRBV28 and TRBJ2-1; TCRdb's D call, TRBD1, is unchecked because there is no DNA. The CDR3 has 16 amino acids. Germline lookup yields CDR1 MDHEN and CDR2 SYDVKM. Here the CDR3 reads CASSLLGAVSYNEQFF.

This rearrangement joins TRBV20-1 to TRBJ2-5; TCRdb's D call, TRBD1, is unchecked because there is no DNA. The CDR3 covers 18 residues. CDR1 is DFQATT, CDR2 SNEGSKA, per germline (reference sequence). This chain's CDR3 is CSARYSHAGTGDLETQYF.

This chain uses TRBV6-2 or TRBV6-3 with TRBJ2-2. The CDR3 extends over 14 amino acids. Per the germline V gene, CDR1 is MNHEY and CDR2 is SVGEGT. The CDR3 sequence is CASNDKANTGELFF.

The chain uses TRBV6-1 and TRBJ1-2. There are 15 residues in the CDR3. Germline CDR1 reads MNHNS; CDR2 reads SASEGT. CDR3 residues: CASRNINTNNYGYTF.

The V and J genes are TRBV6-1 and TRBJ1-1; TCRdb's assignment of TRBD1 cannot be checked, as there is no DNA. The CDR3 has 15 residues. Germline CDR1 is MNHNS and CDR2 is SASEGT. CDR3 in amino acids: CASMNAGGDGTEAFF.

The J gene is TRBJ2-3, the V gene TRBV12-3 or TRBV12-4; the D gene TCRdb calls, TRBD2, cannot be checked with no DNA. The length of the CDR3 is 14 residues. CDR3 region: CASSSAGGVDTQYF.

The chain uses TRBV12-3 or TRBV12-4 and TRBJ2-2. The CDR3 is 11 residues long. This chain's CDR3 is CASSFGGELFF.

The rearrangement joins TRBV13 to TRBJ2-5; absent DNA, TCRdb's TRBD2 call cannot be checked. CDR3 length: 15 residues. CDR1 is PRHDT, CDR2 FYEKMQ, per germline (reference sequence). The CDR3 is CASSPESGRRETQYF.

The chain carries TRBV7-2 and TRBJ2-1; TCRdb outputs TRBD1, but without DNA this stays unchecked. Germline loops: CDR1 SGHTA, CDR2 FQGNSA. This CDR3 region has 13 residues. The CDR3 sequence: CMSRGAAHNEQFF. Complete variable domain (other parts from reference TRBV7-2 and TRBJ2-1): GAGVSQSPSNKVTEKGKDVELRCDPISGHTALYWYRQSLGQGLEFLIYFQGNSAPDKSGLPSDRFSAERTGGSVSTLTIQRTQQEDSAVYLCMSRGAAHNEQFFGPGTRLTVL.

This chain uses TRBV28 with TRBJ2-7; TCRdb names TRBD1, which stays unverified in the absence of DNA. This CDR3 has 17 residues. Germline loops: CDR1 MDHEN, CDR2 SYDVKM. This CDR3 is CASSPLTLTGGEYEQYF.

The chain uses TRBV7-2 and TRBJ2-1; TCRdb gives TRBD2 as the D gene, but with no DNA this cannot be confirmed. This CDR3 is built from 18 residues. Germline assignment: CDR1 SGHTA and CDR2 FQGNSA. CDR3 loop: CASSPRLGLAGDFNEQFF. The whole variable domain, remainder taken from reference TRBV7-2 and TRBJ2-1, is GAGVSQSPSNKVTEKGKDVELRCDPISGHTALYWYRQSLGQGLEFLIYFQGNSAPDKSGLPSDRFSAERTGGSVSTLTIQRTQQEDSAVYLCASSPRLGLAGDFNEQFFGPGTRLTVL.

The chain couples TRBV5-1 to TRBJ1-6. Germline V gene sequence: CDR1 SGHRS, CDR2 YFSETQ. This CDR3 has 14 amino acids. The CDR3 loop is CASSQEEGGSPLHF.

The chain combines TRBV7-2 with TRBJ1-2; TCRdb picks TRBD1, but there is no DNA to check that call. Germline values: CDR1 SGHTA, CDR2 FQGNSA. The CDR3 length is 15 residues. The CDR3 here is CASSPRTGGNYGYTF.

The genes are TRBV6-2 or TRBV6-3 and TRBJ2-7; the D gene TCRdb calls, TRBD1, cannot be checked with no DNA. CDR3 size: 14 residues. The germline V gene has CDR1 MNHEY and CDR2 SVGEGT. The CDR3 protein is CASSGTGGRSEQYF.

V gene TRBV28 combines with J gene TRBJ2-5. Germline-derived CDR1 and CDR2 are MDHEN and SYDVKM. The CDR3 contains 13 residues. The CDR3 region is CASSGGWQETQYF.